This T cell receptor beta chain originates from a study of blood T cells in healthy people across ages. Through a sample-barcoded 5' primer and a J-beta primer mix, a second PCR was run for roughly 6 to 12 cycles. Template switching added a 12-random-nucleotide identifier to every cDNA molecule. TCRdb fed the 5' RACE reads into MiXCR, producing one record per CDR3 protein. This sample has over 450,000 distinct CDR3 sequences, with around 24% found just once. The table lists this clonotype with a few counts. Donors each provided roughly 11 milliliters of peripheral blood. From germline, CDR1 is SGDLS and CDR2 YYNGEE. V was trimmed by 4 bases and J by 4 bases, leaving 9 bases between them. The CDR3 consists of 13 residues. In addition, the sample was reused for a study of T cells of mothers and their children. That work contributes: The whole RNA yield was converted to cDNA, approximately 1.6 ug per 15 ul. The yield was over 8.5 million TCR beta CDR3 reads from each mother and about 3.2 million from each child.

The receptor was isolated from a boy between 10 and 17 years old in good health. This chain uses TRBV9 with TRBJ2-1; no clear D gene. Sequencing was carried out using blood. The CDR3 DNA follows: TGTGCCAGCAGCCCCGCAGTATACAATGAGCAGTTCTTC. Translated: CASSPAVYNEQFF.